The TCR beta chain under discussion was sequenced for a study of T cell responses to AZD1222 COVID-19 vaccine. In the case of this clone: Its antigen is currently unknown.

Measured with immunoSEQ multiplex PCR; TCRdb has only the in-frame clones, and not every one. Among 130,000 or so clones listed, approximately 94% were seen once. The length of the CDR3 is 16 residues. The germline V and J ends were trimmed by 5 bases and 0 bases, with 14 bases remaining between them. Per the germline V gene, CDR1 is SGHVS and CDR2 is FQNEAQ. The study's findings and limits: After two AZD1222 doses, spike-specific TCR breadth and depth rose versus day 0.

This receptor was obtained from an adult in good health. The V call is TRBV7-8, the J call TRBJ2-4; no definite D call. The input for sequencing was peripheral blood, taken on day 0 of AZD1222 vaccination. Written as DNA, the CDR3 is TGTGCCAGCAGCCGGACCCCCCCGCTAGCCAAAAACATTCAGTACTTC. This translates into CASSRTPPLAKNIQYF.